A selection of T cell receptor beta chains follows, all from one sample in a study of OX40 agonist ivuxolimab in advanced cancers. The protocol was immunoSEQ multiplex PCR, while the TCRdb copy is restricted to in-frame clones and leaves out a portion. The sample yields just under 80,000 clones, 80% to 90% seen once. Specimen: CD4+ or CD8+ T cells sorted from blood, collected in a trial of the OX40 agonist ivuxolimab. The receptors come from an adult with an advanced solid tumor such as melanoma, head and neck, liver or kidney cancer. The CDR3 runs from the conserved cysteine through the conserved F or W.

TRBJ1-5,TRBV7-6,CASSLEGAGQPQHF
TRBJ2-1,TRBV9,CASSVAGGPSEQFF
-,TRBV11-2,CASSISYEQYF
-,TRBV5-6,CASSSGGRDYEQYF
TRBJ2-5,TRBV27,CASSLLGTKTQYF
TRBJ2-2,TRBV4-1,CASSHPLGGHRELFF
TRBJ1-1,TRBV6-1,CASSEGIPGQSEAFF
TRBJ2-4,TRBV6-5,CASRGLGKNIQYF
TRBJ2-2,TRBV5-1,CASSSQGGNTGELFF
TRBJ1-3,TRBV4-1,CASSTRQGESAGNTIYF
TRBJ1-5,TRBV6-5,CASSPITVPQHF
TRBJ1-5,TRBV28,CASSLAGGRNQPQHF
TRBJ2-3,TRBV10-2,CASSETIIDRGRTQYF
TRBJ2-7,TRBV6-1,CASSLDRDSYEQYF
TRBJ1-5,TRBV28,CASSRTGVSNQPQHF
TRBJ2-2,TRBV18,CASSPRQGADTGELFF
TRBJ1-5,TRBV27,CASERALDSNNQPQHF
TRBJ2-3,TRBV19,CASSRLAGITDTQYF
TRBJ1-6,TRBV6-5,CASSFRNNSPLHF
TRBJ2-2,TRBV5-1,CASSLDRGPSGELFF
TRBJ1-6,TRBV2,CASSGRTGDNSPLHF
TRBJ2-7,TRBV5-6,CASGPRTGVREQYF
TRBJ1-1,TRBV7-8,CAVIRARRNTEAFF
TRBJ1-1,TRBV25-1,CASRPYLTQGSGEAFF
TRBJ2-3,TRBV2,CASSEVQSTDTQYF
TRBJ1-2,TRBV13,CASSPSDRGAYGYTF
TRBJ2-3,TRBV7-9,CASSWGVEGNADTQYF
TRBJ1-3,TRBV5-1,CASTTERGNTIYF
TRBJ1-6,TRBV2,CASSVTRDSPLHF
TRBJ1-5,TRBV27,CASSLISSNQPQHF
TRBJ1-2,TRBV5-1,CASSLVPTGVSNYGYTF
TRBJ2-7,TRBV5-6,CASSGTYEQYF
TRBJ1-1,TRBV10-3,CAIRRRGENTEAFF
TRBJ1-2,TRBV10-3,CAISEMGSNYGYTF
TRBJ1-2,TRBV2,CASSEVIRPPYGYTF
TRBJ2-4,TRBV11-2,CASSPIRGALGKNIQYF
TRBJ2-7,TRBV5-4,CASSLGAYEQYF
TRBJ2-3,TRBV9,CASSVDGGEDTQYF
TRBJ1-1,TRBV7-2,CASSLAGRVGEAFF
TRBJ2-5,TRBV6-5,CASSYGGVLRETQYF
TRBJ2-7,TRBV11-2,CASSISYEQYF
TRBJ1-6,TRBV30,CAWSAAGFSYNSPLHF
TRBJ2-1,TRBV7-9,CASSLRDPGDEQFF
TRBJ1-2,TRBV19,CASSIKRTANYGYTF
TRBJ2-3,TRBV10-1,CASSVGGSTDTQYF
TRBJ2-1,TRBV19,CASSPRGVAGYNEQFF
TRBJ2-5,TRBV7-2,CASSLGRREQYF
TRBJ1-4,TRBV28,CASSSGSTNEKLFF
TRBJ2-7,TRBV6-1,CASSSTSRMSYEQYF
TRBJ2-1,TRBV5-6,CASSLDRDEQFF
TRBJ2-3,TRBV19,CASSPIAGVGDTQYF
TRBJ2-2,TRBV5-1,CASSLVTTGELFF